The TCR beta chain under discussion was sequenced for a study of shared clonotypes between healthy human individuals. Findings and caveats of the study: An anticipated effect of sequencing depth on clonotype sharing among donors was recognized. Clonotypes that were shared across a handful of donors made up roughly 5% of naive CD4 clonotypes. Generation probabilities of non-shared clonotypes were lower (relative to those shared by all four donors).

This CDR3 is built from 14 residues. V dropped 3 bases and J dropped 7; count of bases not matched to a gene: 5. Germline V gene sequence: CDR1 SGHNT, CDR2 YYREEE (reference sequence). As concerns this clone: Its antigen remains unidentified.

Using immunoSEQ multiplex PCR, the repertoire was profiled, and TCRdb retains in-frame clones only, with some absent. Among some 2.4 million clones listed, over 85% were seen once. The receptor was derived from a man aged 18-30 years in good health. Some clones in this sample may be carry-over from other donors' samples. The source material was naive CD4+ T cells from PBMCs. Subset: CD45RA+ positively selected. The V gene is TRBV5-4, the J gene TRBJ1-4; 8 bases line up with TRBD1. CDR3 protein: CASSSDRGREKLFF. In DNA, the CDR3 is TGTGCCAGCAGCTCCGACAGGGGTCGTGAAAAACTGTTTTTT.